This T cell receptor beta chain was identified in a study of blood T cells in healthy people across ages. Whole-study findings and limits: PBMCs left unsorted prevented a conclusive naive versus antigen-experienced comparison. Lack of knowledge of donor CMV status possibly confounded expanded clonotype changes.

The V gene end was trimmed by 5 bases and the J gene end by 2 bases; junction bases not matched to a gene: 6. Germline V gives CDR1 SSHAT, CDR2 FNYEAQ (reference sequence). This CDR3 comprises 15 residues. About this clonotype: The target antigen is unknown.

The extraction recovered at least 5 micrograms of total RNA per sample. The authors ran a second PCR of about 6 to 11 cycles using a sample-barcoded 5' primer and a J-beta primer mix. Per-sample output comprised a minimum of 2.5 million paired-end reads containing CDR3. TCRdb re-analysed the 5' RACE reads in MiXCR, keeping a single row per CDR3 protein. The sample has 1.8 million or so distinct CDR3 sequences, about two fifths seen once. The source of this sequence is a human donor in good health. The gene calls are TRBV7-7 and TRBJ2-3; 8 bases line up with TRBD2. Sequenced: blood. CDR3 DNA sequence: TGTGCCAGCAGCCGGGAGCGGGGGAACACAGATACGCAGTATTTT. It encodes CASSRERGNTDTQYF.